This T cell receptor (beta chain) stems from a study of T-cell reconstitution after alpha-beta-depleted transplantation in children. A library of TCRbeta sequences, prepared with unique molecular identifiers, was generated. TCRdb re-called the PCR reads with MiXCR, one entry per CDR3 protein. The table lists around 5,000 distinct CDR3 sequences, approximately 25% of them singletons. Germline V gene sequence: CDR1 MNHNS, CDR2 SASEGT. The CDR3 totals 13 residues. Trimming removed 4 bases from V and 7 bases from J, with 11 bases in between. The specimen comprised PBMCs, mostly from graft donor cells, sampled 60 days after TCRalphabeta/CD19-depleted stem cell transplant. The sequence was collected from a male patient aged 2 to 10 who had a stem cell transplant for acute lymphoblastic leukemia, so the T cells may come from the graft donor. The chain employs TRBV6-1 and TRBJ2-1; D remains ambiguous. The CDR3: CASSGRTVNEQFF. CDR3 bases: TGTGCCAGCAGTGGCAGGACGGTTAATGAGCAGTTCTTC.